The next 31 T cell receptor beta chains were all read from a single sample in a study of blood T cell repertoires in COVID-19. Only in-frame clones appear in the TCRdb table, and some are missing; sequencing was by immunoSEQ multiplex PCR. This sample has fewer than 350,000 clones; about 85% occur once, and the top ten carry around 2%. Input material: PBMCs or T cells enriched from blood (not recorded which). These receptors were collected from a woman aged 30 to 39 who had been exposed to COVID-19.

The genes are TRBV19 and TRBJ2-7; D gene unclear. Germline assignment: CDR1 LNHDA and CDR2 SQIVND (reference sequence). CDR3 length: 14 amino acids. Trimming took off 5 bases at V and 3 bases at J, with 14 bases between the two ends. Here the CDR3 reads CASSYNSAVYEQYF. The CDR3 DNA sequence: TGTGCCAGTAGTTATAACTCGGCGGTCTACGAGCAGTACTTC.

The rearrangement joins TRBV4-2 to TRBJ2-1, with TRBD1 identical over 10 bases. This CDR3 has 16 amino acids. J was trimmed by 8 bases and V by 0 bases; bases with no gene match: 7. Per the germline V gene, CDR1 is LGHNA and CDR2 is YNFKEQ. The CDR3 sequence: CASSQEPGTGEHEQFF. DNA of the CDR3: TGTGCCAGCAGCCAAGAGCCCGGGACAGGGGAACATGAGCAGTTCTTC.

CDR3 loop: CASSRPGEGELFF. The DNA for the CDR3 is TGCGCCAGCAGCCGCCCAGGGGAGGGGGAGCTGTTTTTT. The rearrangement links TRBV5-1 to TRBJ2-2; a possible D gene is TRBD1 (6 bases). Between the trimmed V and J ends, which lost 4 bases and 8 bases, there was a span of 12 bases. The germline CDR1 and CDR2 sequences are SGHRS and YFSETQ. CDR3 size: 13 residues.

The chain joins TRBV19 to TRBJ2-3, with 12 bases lining up with TRBD2. This CDR3 region has 14 residues. The V gene's germline CDR1 is LNHDA and CDR2 SQIVND (reference sequence). V was clipped by 3 bases and J by 15 bases; unmatched bases: 10. CDR3 in amino acids: CASSISLAGGPNYF. DNA for the CDR3: TGTGCCAGTAGTATTTCTCTAGCGGGAGGGCCAAATTATTTT.

The chain joins TRBV2 to TRBJ1-2; no firm D call. The CDR3 totals 11 residues. Germline assignment: CDR1 SNHLY and CDR2 FYNNEI. V dropped 2 bases and J dropped 7 bases, with 5 bases sitting between them. CDR3 loop: CASSEPVGYTF. DNA of the CDR3: TGTGCCAGCAGTGAACCGGTTGGCTACACCTTC.

V and J are TRBV5-6 and TRBJ1-2, with 9 bases matching TRBD1. The CDR3 runs 15 residues. The germline CDR1 and CDR2 sequences are SGHDT and YYEEEE. J lost 5 bases, V lost 1 base, and 6 bases had no gene match. CDR3 coding DNA: TGTGCCAGCAGCTTGCGGGACAGGGCGGGTTATGGCTACACCTTC. Residues: CASSLRDRAGYGYTF.

This chain joins TRBV19 and TRBJ1-2, with a tentative D call TRBD1 (5 bases). Trimming pared 9 bases from V and 2 bases from J, leaving 10 bases between. The CDR3 is made up of 12 amino acids. The germline gives CDR1 LNHDA, CDR2 SQIVND (reference sequence). Written as DNA, the CDR3 is TGTGCCAGCTTGACAGCAAACTATGGCTACACCTTC. This sequence encodes CASLTANYGYTF.

This clone appeared once. This may arise from a read error, as a much more abundant clone is one base away. Other DNA sequences in this specimen translate into the identical CDR3. The chain joins TRBV7-2 to TRBJ1-4, with 9 bases aligning to TRBD1. Germline V lookup: CDR1 SGHTA, CDR2 FQGNSA. Germline trimming cut 5 bases from V and 8 bases from J; bases unmatched to any gene: 3. The CDR3 length is 13 residues. In DNA form, the CDR3 reads TGTGCCAGCAGCCCCGGACAGGGGGAAAAACTGTTTTTT. Its translation is CASSPGQGEKLFF.

The V call is TRBV7-2, the J call TRBJ2-5; TRBD2 aligns across 16 bases. V lost 6 bases to trimming and J lost 13 bases; unmatched junction nucleotides: 11. CDR3 length: 15 amino acids. Germline-derived CDR1 and CDR2 are SGHTA and FQGNSA. The CDR3 here is CASRPPGLAGGQVYF. Here the CDR3 DNA reads TGTGCCAGCAGGCCGCCGGGACTAGCGGGGGGGCAGGTGTACTTC.

This clone has only a few counts. J is TRBJ2-7 and V is TRBV28; D may be TRBD2 (7 bases). Per the germline V gene, CDR1 is MDHEN and CDR2 is SYDVKM. Trimming removed 2 bases at V and 3 bases at J, with 23 bases between. The CDR3 contains 18 residues. The CDR3: CASSLPAWLGGESYEQYF. CDR3 nucleotide sequence: TGTGCCAGCAGTTTACCCGCTTGGTTAGGGGGGGAAAGCTACGAGCAGTACTTC.

The chain joins TRBV7-3 to TRBJ1-2, with a tentative D call TRBD1 (5 bases). The CDR3 is 13 residues long. V was clipped by 5 bases and J by 5 bases, with 12 bases between them. Germline V lookup: CDR1 SGHTA, CDR2 FQGTGA. CDR3 loop: CASSAGTAYGYTF. The CDR3 nucleotides are TGTGCCAGCAGCGCGGGGACGGCTTATGGCTACACCTTC.

V and J are TRBV7-9 and TRBJ1-2, with TRBD1 identical over 9 bases. The CDR3 runs to 13 residues. V lost 8 bases, J lost 7 bases, and 8 bases stayed unmatched. Germline CDR1 and CDR2: SEHNR and FQNEAQ (reference sequence). The CDR3 sequence is CASVPQGALGYTF. For the CDR3, the DNA is TGTGCCAGCGTTCCACAGGGGGCGCTTGGCTACACCTTC.

The chain joins TRBV7-8 to TRBJ2-5; weak D call: TRBD2 (6 bases). The CDR3 contains 16 residues. V was pared by 4 bases and J by 5 bases, with 20 bases between. Germline CDR1 SGHVS, CDR2 FQNEAQ. The CDR3 nucleotides read TGTGCCAGCAGCTGGGAATGGCGTCAGGGAGGTGAGACCCAGTACTTC. Translated, it gives CASSWEWRQGGETQYF.

V usage is TRBV4-3 and J usage is TRBJ2-1; 10 positions match TRBD1. This CDR3 spans 15 amino acids. Trimming removed 4 bases from V and 4 bases from J; junction bases left unmatched: 4. CDR1 is LGHNA and CDR2 is YSLEER in the germline V gene. The chain's CDR3 is CASSPGTGVYNEQFF. The CDR3 bases are TGCGCCAGCAGCCCCGGGACAGGGGTATACAATGAGCAGTTCTTC.

The chain is built from TRBV6-1 and TRBJ1-6; no clear D. This CDR3 spans 15 amino acids. V was shortened by 2 bases and J by 9 bases, with 14 bases between the two germline ends. CDR1 and CDR2 from the germline V gene are MNHNS and SASEGT. For the CDR3, the DNA is TGTGCCAGCAGTGAATCGGTATCTCAAAGTTCACCCCTCCACTTT. Protein product: CASSESVSQSSPLHF.

The rearrangement uses TRBV3-1 (or the pseudogene TRBV3-2) and TRBJ1-6; 8 bases are shared with TRBD1. Germline CDR1 reads LGHDT; CDR2 reads YNNKEL (reference sequence). The CDR3 contains 16 residues. After removal of 1 base from V and 7 bases from J, the junction contained 6 bases not matched to a gene. As DNA, the CDR3 is TGTGCCAGCAGCCAAGGAATGACAGGGGACAATTCACCCCTCCACTTT. It codes for CASSQGMTGDNSPLHF.

The chain recombines TRBV3-1 (or the pseudogene TRBV3-2) with TRBJ1-1; TRBD1 matches 7 bases. The CDR3 loop spans 12 amino acids. The J segment lost 10 bases and the V segment lost 5 bases, leaving 7 bases of the junction unmatched. CDR1 LGHDT and CDR2 YNNKEL come from the germline V gene (reference sequence). The CDR3 region is CASSMEGQTAFF. DNA for the CDR3: TGTGCCAGCAGCATGGAGGGACAGACAGCTTTCTTT.

V gene TRBV6-5 combines with J gene TRBJ1-2; D unresolved. In germline, CDR1 is MNHEY, CDR2 SVGAGI. V was shortened by 8 bases and J by 3 bases, with 16 bases between the two germline ends. This CDR3 is 14 amino acids long. The CDR3 spells CASFSTVNYYGYTF. CDR3 nucleotides: TGTGCCAGCTTCTCTACAGTGAATTACTATGGCTACACCTTC.

The V call is TRBV19, the J call TRBJ2-2, with 11 bases fitting TRBD1. CDR3 length equals 14 residues. Per the germline V gene, CDR1 is LNHDA and CDR2 is SQIVND (reference sequence). Trimming took 7 bases from V and 6 from J; bases not matched to a gene: 4. In DNA, the CDR3 is TGTGCCAGTATACGGACAGGGGGCGCCGGGGAGCTGTTTTTT. Residues: CASIRTGGAGELFF. Full variable domain (rest looked up from reference TRBV19 and TRBJ2-2): DGGITQSPKYLFRKEGQNVTLSCEQNLNHDAMYWYRQDPGQGLRLIYYSQIVNDFQKGDIAEGYSVSREKKESFPLTVTSAQKNPTAFYLCASIRTGGAGELFFGEGSRLTVL.

This chain uses TRBV14 with TRBJ1-4; D might be TRBD1 (6 bases). The germline V gene has CDR1 SGHDN and CDR2 FVKESK. CDR3 size: 14 residues. The V end was cut by 3 bases, the J end by 5 bases, with 10 bases between. In DNA form, the CDR3 reads TGTGCCAGCAGCCAGACAGGCCAAAATGAAAAACTGTTTTTT. It is translated as CASSQTGQNEKLFF. Filled out from reference TRBV14 and TRBJ1-4, the complete variable domain reads EAGVTQFPSHSVIEKGQTVTLRCDPISGHDNLYWYRRVMGKEIKFLLHFVKESKQDESGMPNNRFLAERTGGTYSTLKVQPAELEDSGVYFCASSQTGQNEKLFFGSGTQLSVL.

The rearrangement joins TRBV5-5 to TRBJ2-1, with TRBD2 matching 11 bases. Looked up from germline, CDR1 is SGHKS and CDR2 is YYEKEE (reference sequence). Trimming cost V 0 bases and J 6 bases; bases outside gene matches: 5. CDR3 length: 16 amino acids. The DNA of the CDR3 is TGTGCCAGCAGCTTGGGATTAGCGGGGGGGCTCAATGAGCAGTTCTTC. Amino acids: CASSLGLAGGLNEQFF.

This clone has only one observation. One end of the junction varies from germline; a read error may be responsible. V usage is TRBV7-7 and J usage is TRBJ2-1, with 8 bases matching TRBD2. The germline V gene has CDR1 SSHAT and CDR2 FNYEAQ (reference sequence). The CDR3 consists of 14 residues. CDR3 amino acids: CASSFTSGRDEQFF. In nucleotides, the CDR3 is TGTGCTAGCAGCTTTACAAGCGGGAGAGATGAGCAGTTCTTC.

CDR3 coding DNA: TGTGCTAGTGGCTTTAGCGGCGGTTCCGGGGAGCTGTTTTTT. This encodes CASGFSGGSGELFF. The chain uses TRBV12-5 and TRBJ2-2; maybe TRBD2 (6 bases). Trimming left V 6 bases short and J 6 bases short, with 14 bases between. This CDR3 region has 14 residues. Germline CDR1 reads LGHNT; CDR2 reads FRNRAP. Drawing the rest from reference TRBV12-5 and TRBJ2-2, the complete variable domain is DARVTQTPRHKVTEMGQEVTMRCQPILGHNTVFWYRQTMMQGLELLAYFRNRAPLDDSGMPKDRFSAEMPDATLATLKIQPSEPRDSAVYFCASGFSGGSGELFFGEGSRLTVL.

The chain links TRBV7-9 to TRBJ2-3, with D maybe TRBD1 (5 bases). The V gene's germline CDR1 is SEHNR and CDR2 FQNEAQ (reference sequence). This CDR3 region has 14 residues. Trimming stripped 5 bases from V and 6 bases from J, with 15 bases between. The CDR3 is CASSTPFRVDTQYF. The DNA for the CDR3 is TGTGCCAGCAGCACCCCTTTCAGGGTTGATACGCAGTATTTT.

The rearrangement uses TRBV28 and TRBJ2-1; D is uncertain. V was shortened by 7 bases and J by 6 bases, with 7 bases between the two germline ends. Per germline, CDR1 MDHEN and CDR2 SYDVKM. The CDR3 has 11 residues. The CDR3 here is CASTGANEQFF. CDR3 bases: TGTGCCAGCACCGGAGCCAATGAGCAGTTCTTC.

In DNA, the CDR3 is TGTGCCAGCAAATTAGGGACAGGGGGCGGTAGCACCGGGGAGCTGTTTTTT. It yields the protein CASKLGTGGGSTGELFF. The chain recombines TRBV27 with TRBJ2-2; 12 bases map to TRBD1. The CDR3 covers 17 residues. Germline-derived CDR1 and CDR2 are MNHEY and SMNVEV (reference sequence). The ends lost 7 bases at V and 4 bases at J; junction bases unmatched: 10.

The chain joins TRBV7-3 to TRBJ2-1, with TRBD2 matching over 7 bases. The CDR3 is 16 amino acids. The junction had 12 bases not matched to a gene; V was cut back by 5 bases and J by 5 bases. The V gene's germline CDR1 is SGHTA and CDR2 FQGTGA. The CDR3 sequence: CASSPFTGGVHNEQFF. The DNA for the CDR3 is TGTGCCAGCAGCCCCTTTACGGGAGGAGTACACAATGAGCAGTTCTTC.

The chain employs TRBV6-2 or TRBV6-3 and TRBJ2-7, with a weak D call TRBD2 (6 bases). Germline V gene data show CDR1 as MNHEY and CDR2 as SVGEGT. The CDR3 loop spans 14 amino acids. Trimming took off 6 bases at V and 5 bases at J, with 17 bases between the two ends. The CDR3 sequence: CASSPSGERNEQYF. The CDR3, as DNA: TGTGCCAGCAGCCCCTCGGGAGAAAGGAACGAGCAGTACTTC.

The rearrangement joins TRBV15 to TRBJ1-4, with 9 positions matching TRBD1. V was pared by 8 bases and J by 7 bases, with 14 bases of the junction left unmatched. Per the germline V gene, CDR1 is LNHNV and CDR2 is YYDKDF (reference sequence). The CDR3 sequence is 16 residues long. The CDR3 sequence is CATGGQGRPESEKLFF. In DNA form, the CDR3 reads TGTGCCACCGGGGGACAGGGTCGACCGGAGAGTGAAAAACTGTTTTTT.

J is TRBJ2-7 and V is TRBV9; 10 positions match TRBD2. This CDR3 has 17 amino acids. CDR1 and CDR2 from the germline V gene are SGDLS and YYNGEE. V gave up 5 bases and J gave up 2 bases; unmatched junction bases: 13. DNA of the CDR3: TGTGCCAGCAGTCGAGAAGCCGCCACTAGCGGGACCTACGAGCAGTACTTC. It is translated as CASSREAATSGTYEQYF.

The chain employs TRBV2 and TRBJ1-2; 7 bases align to TRBD1. Germline-derived CDR1 and CDR2 are SNHLY and FYNNEI. The CDR3 extends over 14 amino acids. The trim removed 3 bases at V and 4 bases at J, leaving 5 bases unmatched. The CDR3 sequence: CASSERGPFYGYTF. In DNA form, the CDR3 reads TGTGCCAGCAGTGAGAGGGGGCCCTTCTATGGCTACACCTTC.